A selection of T cell receptor beta chains follows, all from one sample in a study of blood T cell repertoires in COVID-19. This table comes from immunoSEQ multiplex PCR, and its TCRdb copy is limited to in-frame clones, with some not included. The sample lists 150,000 to 200,000 clones, approximately 79% occurring once. The sample was peripheral blood. These receptors were taken from a woman aged 70-85 years with acute or convalescent COVID-19. The CDR3 runs from the conserved cysteine through the conserved F or W. The order of the fields is J gene, D gene, V gene, clone size, CDR3 length, CDR3 protein, CDR3 DNA. D genes are given only for firm matches. Part of the rows lack a size; the others show once, few, many or a class for expanded clones.

>TRBJ1-2|NA|TRBV19|once|13
CASSRGFNYGYTF
TGTGCCAGTAGTCGGGGTTTTAACTATGGCTACACCTTC
>TRBJ2-2|TRBD1|TRBV24-1|few|18
CATSDYPSGTGNTGELFF
TGTGCCACCAGTGATTACCCCTCCGGGACAGGGAACACCGGGGAGCTGTTTTTT
>TRBJ1-4|TRBD1|TRBV5-1|NA|15
CASRFGDREEEKLFF
TGCGCCAGCAGATTCGGGGACAGGGAGGAGGAAAAACTGTTTTTT
>TRBJ2-5|TRBD1|TRBV27|NA|13
CASRWTGQETQYF
TGTGCCAGCAGATGGACAGGGCAGGAGACCCAGTACTTC
>TRBJ2-2|NA|TRBV6-6|NA|16
CASSSEAPGSAGELFF
TGTGCCAGCAGTTCGGAGGCGCCGGGGAGCGCCGGGGAGCTGTTTTTT
>TRBJ1-4|NA|TRBV19|few|17
CASSLGQGAKTNEKLFF
TGTGCCAGTAGCCTCGGACAAGGGGCGAAGACTAATGAAAAACTGTTTTTT
>TRBJ2-1|TRBD2|TRBV24-1|NA|14
CATSDWGTNNEQFF
TGTGCCACCAGTGATTGGGGGACTAACAATGAGCAGTTCTTC
>TRBJ2-1|TRBD2|TRBV10-2|NA|17
CASRPGTSGSLFNEQFF
TGCGCCAGCAGACCCGGGACTAGCGGGAGTCTTTTCAATGAGCAGTTCTTC
>TRBJ2-1|TRBD2|TRBV12-3/TRBV12-4|once|13
CASSRGLLNEQFF
TGTGCCAGCAGCCGGGGACTACTCAATGAGCAGTTCTTC
>TRBJ2-5|NA|TRBV5-1|NA|16
CASSLGSSLRQETQYF
TGCGCCAGCAGCTTGGGTTCTAGCTTGAGGCAAGAGACCCAGTACTTC
>TRBJ2-3|NA|TRBV2|NA|13
CASSQTSFDTQYF
TGTGCCAGCAGCCAGACTAGTTTTGATACGCAGTATTTT
>TRBJ2-2|NA|TRBV7-3|NA|16
CASSFRGGGGTGELFF
TGTGCCAGCAGCTTTAGGGGAGGGGGAGGCACCGGGGAGCTGTTTTTT
>TRBJ1-2|TRBD1|TRBV9|NA|16
CASSGSIQGSAHGYTF
TGTGCCAGCAGCGGGTCGATACAGGGGTCCGCCCATGGCTACACCTTC
>TRBJ1-4|NA|TRBV28|few|16
CASKQILSRGNEKLFF
TGTGCCAGCAAACAGATCTTATCCAGGGGTAATGAAAAACTGTTTTTT
>TRBJ1-1|NA|TRBV2|NA|11
CASSEHSEAFF
TGTGCCAGCAGTGAACACTCAGAAGCTTTCTTT
>TRBJ1-2|TRBD1|TRBV5-4|NA|14
CASSFDRGRDGYTF
TGTGCCAGCAGCTTCGACAGGGGGAGGGATGGCTACACCTTC
>TRBJ1-1|NA|TRBV3-1/TRBV3-2|NA|14
CASSQARANTEAFF
TGTGCCAGCAGCCAAGCCCGCGCGAACACTGAAGCTTTCTTT
>TRBJ2-4|TRBD2|TRBV29-1|NA|15
CSVKRGGSPENIQYF
TGCAGCGTTAAACGGGGGGGGTCCCCCGAAAACATTCAGTACTTC
>TRBJ2-1|TRBD2|TRBV15|few|15
CATSGLAGLNNEQFF
TGTGCCACCTCCGGACTAGCGGGATTAAACAATGAGCAGTTCTTC
>TRBJ1-3|NA|TRBV29-1|NA|13
CSAGGSSGNTIYF
TGCAGCGCCGGGGGGTCCTCTGGAAACACCATATATTTT
>TRBJ2-1|TRBD1|TRBV2|NA|14
CASQYRGLSGEQFF
TGTGCCAGCCAGTACAGGGGGCTCTCTGGTGAGCAGTTCTTC
>TRBJ2-1|NA|TRBV30|NA|15
CAWSVSGLGDNEQFF
TGTGCCTGGAGTGTGTCGGGACTTGGGGACAATGAGCAGTTCTTC
>TRBJ2-5|NA|TRBV7-3|NA|13
CASALNRQETQYF
TGTGCCAGCGCCCTGAACAGGCAAGAGACCCAGTACTTC
>TRBJ2-2|NA|TRBV5-5|few|16
CASSGIDTPNTGELFF
TGTGCCAGCAGCGGCATCGACACACCTAACACCGGGGAGCTGTTTTTT
>TRBJ2-5|NA|TRBV19|NA|13
CASSPGQQETQYF
TGTGCCAGTAGCCCAGGACAGCAAGAGACCCAGTACTTC
>TRBJ1-2|TRBD1|TRBV18|NA|13
CASSPSGTDGYTF
TGTGCCAGCTCACCATCCGGGACAGATGGCTACACCTTC
>TRBJ2-6|NA|TRBV7-3|few|17
CASSPTRLRVGANVLTF
TGTGCCAGCAGTCCTACTCGTCTCAGGGTAGGGGCCAACGTCCTGACTTTC
>TRBJ2-1|NA|TRBV19|few|15
CASSRRSGTHNEQFF
TGTGCCAGTAGTAGGAGATCCGGGACTCACAATGAGCAGTTCTTC
>TRBJ1-4|NA|TRBV10-2|few|15
CASSESNRVNEKLFF
TGCGCCAGCAGTGAGTCGAACAGGGTAAATGAAAAACTGTTTTTT
>TRBJ2-1|TRBD2|TRBV25-1|NA|15
CASSVVAGVYNEQFF
TGTGCCAGCAGCGTTGTAGCGGGAGTTTACAATGAGCAGTTCTTC
>TRBJ1-6|TRBD1|TRBV23-1|NA|16
CASSQWDSSHNSPLHF
TGCGCCAGCAGTCAATGGGACAGTTCCCATAATTCACCCCTCCACTTT
>TRBJ2-7|TRBD1|TRBV12-3/TRBV12-4|NA|12
CASSRGTGKGYF
TGTGCCAGCAGTAGAGGGACAGGCAAGGGGTACTTC
>TRBJ1-4|NA|TRBV30|NA|16
CASTQGSRASSEKLFF
TGTGCCTCCACGCAGGGGTCACGGGCTTCCTCCGAAAAACTGTTTTTT
>TRBJ1-2|NA|TRBV14|NA|13
CASSQTLGYGYTF
TGTGCCAGCAGCCAGACATTGGGCTATGGCTACACCTTC
>TRBJ1-4|TRBD1|TRBV6-5|NA|14
CASSPGQGNEKLFF
TGTGCCAGCAGTCCGGGACAGGGAAACGAAAAACTGTTTTTT
>TRBJ2-7|TRBD2|TRBV5-1|NA|15
CASSLEAGGSYEQYF
TGCGCCAGCAGCTTGGAAGCGGGAGGGTCCTACGAGCAGTACTTC
>TRBJ1-4|TRBD1|TRBV7-9|NA|15
CASSSHRGEGEKLFF
TGTGCCAGCAGCTCACACAGGGGAGAAGGAGAAAAACTGTTTTTT
>TRBJ1-2|TRBD1|TRBV6-5|NA|13
CASRGQGSYGYTF
TGTGCCAGTCGGGGACAGGGGAGCTATGGCTACACCTTC
>TRBJ1-6|NA|TRBV27|NA|15
CASSLSTGSGSPLHF
TGTGCCAGCAGTTTATCAACGGGTAGTGGTTCACCCCTCCACTTT
>TRBJ2-7|NA|TRBV12-3/TRBV12-4|NA|12
CASSFDSYEQYF
TGTGCCAGCAGTTTTGACAGCTACGAGCAGTACTTC
>TRBJ2-2|NA|TRBV5-5|NA|15
CASSFRGVATGELFF
TGTGCCAGCAGCTTCAGGGGGGTGGCCACCGGGGAGCTGTTTTTT
>TRBJ1-1|TRBD1|TRBV30|NA|14
CAWSLTGGRTEAFF
TGTGCCTGGAGCCTGACAGGGGGCCGCACTGAAGCTTTCTTT
>TRBJ1-5|NA|TRBV19|NA|13
CASKEQGDQPQHF
TGTGCCAGTAAAGAACAGGGTGACCAGCCCCAGCATTTT
>TRBJ2-3|NA|TRBV11-2|NA|16
CASSPREAPRSDTQYF
TGTGCCAGCAGCCCTCGAGAGGCCCCGAGATCAGATACGCAGTATTTT
>TRBJ2-3|TRBD2|TRBV7-2|once|16
CASSISGRADTDTQYF
TGTGCCAGCAGCATTAGCGGGAGGGCCGACACAGATACGCAGTATTTT
>TRBJ1-1|NA|TRBV5-1|many|15
CASSLGGQGTTEAFF
TGCGCCAGCAGCCTGGGGGGGCAGGGGACCACTGAAGCTTTCTTT
>TRBJ2-1|TRBD2|TRBV30|NA|18
CAWSTDWGLAGVIGEQFF
TGTGCCTGGAGTACCGACTGGGGACTAGCGGGAGTCATAGGTGAGCAGTTCTTC
>TRBJ2-4|NA|TRBV7-3|NA|13
CASSLGARNIQYF
TGTGCCAGCAGCTTAGGGGCACGAAACATTCAGTACTTC
>TRBJ2-1|TRBD2|TRBV15|NA|16
CATSRGGLAGVYEQFF
TGTGCCACCAGCAGAGGGGGACTAGCGGGAGTCTATGAGCAGTTCTTC
>TRBJ1-2|NA|TRBV12-3/TRBV12-4|few|12
CASSSGGYGYTF
TGTGCCAGCAGTTCCGGCGGGTATGGCTACACCTTC
>TRBJ2-3|NA|TRBV30|NA|14
CAWSGSSERPTQYF
TGTGCCTGGAGTGGCTCCTCCGAGCGGCCTACGCAGTATTTT
>TRBJ2-3|NA|TRBV27|NA|16
CASSYNPGSRTDTQYF
TGTGCCAGCAGTTACAATCCAGGCTCCCGCACAGATACGCAGTATTTT
>TRBJ1-1|TRBD1|TRBV5-1|NA|13
CASSDRVNTEAFF
TGCGCCAGCTCCGACAGGGTCAACACTGAAGCTTTCTTT
>TRBJ2-7|NA|TRBV6-6|NA|14
CASRDRRGFHEQYF
TGTGCCAGCAGGGACCGCAGGGGTTTCCACGAGCAGTACTTC
>TRBJ1-2|NA|TRBV28|once|15
CASRSAEAGNYGYTF
TGTGCCAGCAGATCGGCAGAGGCGGGTAACTATGGCTACACCTTC
>TRBJ1-2|TRBD1|TRBV6-5|NA|12
CASDNSGTGNPF
TGTGCCAGCGATAACTCCGGGACAGGGAATCCCTTC
>TRBJ2-7|TRBD1|TRBV6-5|NA|14
CASRHRQGIYEQYF
TGTGCCAGCAGGCACAGACAGGGTATCTACGAGCAGTACTTC
>TRBJ2-1|NA|TRBV5-1|NA|16
CASSFGSGMGGGEQFF
TGCGCCAGCAGCTTCGGATCAGGGATGGGAGGGGGTGAGCAGTTCTTC